Following are 10 T cell receptor beta chains from one sample sequenced in a study of T cell responses to AZD1222 COVID-19 vaccine. Sequencing was performed with immunoSEQ multiplex PCR; in TCRdb, only in-frame clones are kept and a portion is missing. The table shows 150,000 to 200,000 clones, with around 90% occurring only once. The sequenced sample was peripheral blood, obtained on day 0 of AZD1222 vaccination. The receptor set was obtained from an adult in good health.

The chain couples TRBV28 to TRBJ2-5, with D tentatively TRBD1 (6 bases). Germline assignment: CDR1 MDHEN and CDR2 SYDVKM. The V gene lost 4 bases and the J gene lost 4 bases, with 10 bases spanning the gap. CDR3 length equals 13 residues. In DNA form, the CDR3 reads TGTGCCAGCAGTTCCCCAGGGGTAGAGACCCAGTACTTC. It encodes CASSSPGVETQYF.

This chain uses TRBV12-3 or TRBV12-4 with TRBJ1-2, with D tentatively TRBD1 (5 bases). The ends were cut back, 6 bases at V and 4 bases at J, with 12 bases in the middle. This CDR3 region has 13 residues. CDR3 sequence reads: CASRSGGTYGYTF. Here the CDR3 DNA reads TGTGCCAGCAGATCCGGGGGGACCTATGGCTACACCTTC.

V usage is TRBV9 and J usage is TRBJ1-1; no reliable D call. V shed 4 bases and J shed 0 bases, with 7 bases lying between them. CDR1 and CDR2 (germline): SGDLS, YYNGEE. The CDR3 sequence is 13 residues long. The chain's CDR3 is CASSSGVNTEAFF. CDR3 sequence (DNA): TGTGCCAGCAGCTCTGGAGTGAACACTGAAGCTTTCTTT.

The CDR3 here is CASSLGQGPNTQYF. The CDR3 DNA is TGTGCCAGCAGCTTGGGACAGGGGCCGAATACGCAGTATTTT. V is TRBV7-2 and J is TRBJ2-3, with 10 positions matching TRBD1. This CDR3 has 14 amino acids. The J segment lost 7 bases and the V segment lost 3 bases, leaving 4 bases of the junction unmatched. CDR1 SGHTA and CDR2 FQGNSA come from the germline V gene.

This sequence joins TRBV6-2 or TRBV6-3 and TRBJ1-5, with D perhaps TRBD1 (5 bases). Germline V CDR1 and CDR2: MNHEY, SVGEGT. The CDR3 contains 19 residues. V was pared by 6 bases and J by 0 bases, with 24 bases between. CDR3 bases: TGTGCCAGCAGCCTAAGCAACAGCCGGCGAGGGGATAGCAATCAGCCCCAGCATTTT. Translation: CASSLSNSRRGDSNQPQHF.

The V and J genes are TRBV5-5 and TRBJ2-2; no reliable D call. Germline assignment: CDR1 SGHKS and CDR2 YYEKEE (reference sequence). The length of the CDR3 is 15 residues. V was trimmed by 4 bases and J by 6 bases, leaving 16 bases between them. This chain's CDR3 is CASSLDPSSPGELFF. The CDR3 nucleotides are TGTGCCAGCAGCCTGGACCCTAGTTCCCCCGGGGAGCTGTTTTTT.

The chain recombines TRBV1 with TRBJ2-5. TRBV1 is a pseudogene. This CDR3 spans 17 amino acids. CDR3 in DNA: TGCACCAGCAGCCGTCCCCTGGAACTGGGGTGCCAAGAGACCCAGTACTTC. Residues: CTSSRPLELGCQETQYF.

CDR3 coding DNA: TGTGCCAGCAGTGAGCCAGGGGGCCACGAGCAGTACTTC. It codes for CASSEPGGHEQYF. The genes are TRBV25-1 and TRBJ2-7; 8 bases map to TRBD1. Germline V gene data show CDR1 as MGHDK and CDR2 as SYGVNS. The CDR3 contains 13 residues. J gave up 5 bases and V 3 bases, and 3 bases lay outside the gene matches.

The chain joins TRBV7-9 to TRBJ2-5; maybe TRBD1 (5 bases). In germline, CDR1 is SEHNR, CDR2 FQNEAQ (reference sequence). CDR3 length equals 14 residues. Trimming shortened V by 4 bases and J by 4 bases, and 13 bases separated the two germline ends. The CDR3 coding sequence is TGTGCCAGCAGCTCCCTTAGGGGAACAGAGACCCAGTACTTC. Protein product: CASSSLRGTETQYF.

The J gene is TRBJ2-7, the V gene TRBV18; 8 bases match TRBD1. CDR1 is KGHSH, CDR2 LQKENI, per germline. The CDR3 loop spans 15 amino acids. V lost 6 bases, J lost 0 bases, and 7 bases stayed unmatched. The CDR3 region is CASSYGQGFSYEQYF. The CDR3 coding sequence is TGTGCCAGCTCTTACGGACAGGGCTTCTCCTACGAGCAGTACTTC.